These T cell receptor beta chains were read from a single sample in a study of preoperative IRX-2 immunotherapy in early breast cancer. The protocol was immunoSEQ multiplex PCR, while the TCRdb copy is restricted to in-frame clones and leaves out a portion. The table lists 39,000 or so clones, 60% to 80% of them singletons. The material was tumor tissue, obtained after IRX-2 immunotherapy. These receptors originate from a human donor with breast cancer. Each CDR3 is given with its conserved first and last residue. Fields, in order: J gene, V gene, D gene, clone size, CDR3 protein, CDR3 DNA. The D gene is left open where the match is weak. The size of a clone is reported for some rows only, either as once, few or many, or as a class for expanded clones.

>TRBJ1-2|TRBV28|-|once
CASSLERRTESYGYTF
TGTGCCAGCAGTTTGGAGAGAAGGACAGAATCCTATGGCTACACCTTC
>TRBJ1-2|TRBV10-2|-|-
CASSERRGHSYGYTF
TGCGCCAGCAGTGAACGGAGAGGACACAGCTATGGCTACACCTTC
>TRBJ2-3|TRBV5-1|TRBD1|-
CASSYRGSGTDTQYF
TGCGCCAGCAGTTACAGGGGTAGTGGGACAGATACGCAGTATTTT
>TRBJ2-1|TRBV1|-|few
CASSQVSQGVYNEQFF
TGCGCCAGCAGCCAAGTAAGTCAGGGGGTGTACAATGAGCAGTTCTTC
>TRBJ2-7|TRBV6-8|-|few
CASRASGTTSYEQYF
TGTGCCAGCAGGGCTTCCGGGACAACCTCCTACGAGCAGTACTTC
>TRBJ1-1|TRBV28|-|-
CASSERDTEAFF
TGTGCCAGCTCCGAAAGGGACACTGAAGCTTTCTTT
>TRBJ2-1|TRBV5-1|-|-
CASSLDQGGSYNEQFF
TGCGCCAGCAGCCTGGACCAGGGGGGCTCCTACAATGAGCAGTTCTTC
>TRBJ2-1|TRBV5-1|TRBD2|-
CASSLLAGALNEQFF
TGCGCCAGCAGCTTACTAGCGGGGGCCCTCAATGAGCAGTTCTTC
>TRBJ2-3|TRBV28|-|-
CASSGAGSGLTDTQYF
TGTGCCAGCAGTGGGGCAGGGTCAGGATTAACAGATACGCAGTATTTT
>TRBJ2-7|TRBV6-8|-|medium-sized
CATLSPIYEQYF
TGTGCCACCCTCTCCCCCATCTACGAGCAGTACTTC
>TRBJ2-1|TRBV19|TRBD2|-
CASSRLAGGRHEQFF
TGTGCCAGTAGTCGATTAGCGGGGGGGCGTCATGAGCAGTTCTTC
>TRBJ2-7|TRBV18|TRBD2|-
CASSPKTSGGSYEQYF
TGTGCCAGCTCACCAAAGACTAGCGGGGGCTCCTACGAGCAGTACTTC
>TRBJ1-2|TRBV23-1|-|-
CASRPDLNSGRRDYGYTF
TGCGCCAGCAGACCTGATCTCAACTCAGGCCGTCGGGACTATGGCTACACCTTC
>TRBJ2-3|TRBV7-4|-|-
CASSLGGGGASTDTQYF
TGTGCCAGCAGCCTCGGAGGTGGAGGAGCGAGCACAGATACGCAGTATTTT
>TRBJ1-5|TRBV19|-|-
CASTRGPNSNQPQHF
TGTGCCAGTACCCGGGGTCCTAATAGCAATCAGCCCCAGCATTTT
>TRBJ2-4|TRBV28|TRBD2|-
CASTVAGVAKNIQYF
TGTGCCAGCACCGTAGCGGGAGTGGCCAAAAACATTCAGTACTTC
>TRBJ2-1|TRBV19|TRBD1|-
CASSIEASGTGSNEQFF
TGTGCCAGTAGTATAGAGGCCTCCGGGACAGGGTCAAATGAGCAGTTCTTC
>TRBJ2-7|TRBV28|TRBD1|-
CASSPGDRVGREQYF
TGTGCCAGCAGTCCAGGGGACAGGGTCGGTCGCGAGCAGTACTTC
>TRBJ2-2|TRBV10-3|TRBD2|-
CAISGGSTSGKSGELFF
TGTGCCATCAGTGGGGGGTCGACTAGCGGGAAATCCGGGGAGCTGTTTTTT
>TRBJ2-7|TRBV6-8|TRBD1|-
CASSYSGQSSSYEQYF
TGTGCCAGCAGTTACTCGGGACAGAGTAGCTCCTACGAGCAGTACTTC
>TRBJ1-1|TRBV28|TRBD1|-
CASSSPGQGNTEAFF
TGTGCCAGCAGTTCCCCGGGACAGGGTAACACTGAAGCTTTCTTT
>TRBJ2-5|TRBV7-7|-|-
CASLPGAMQETQYF
TGTGCCAGCCTGCCGGGCGCGATGCAAGAGACCCAGTACTTC
>TRBJ2-3|TRBV6-8|TRBD2|-
CASTSAASGGRGTDTQYF
TGTGCCAGCACCTCCGCGGCTAGCGGGGGGCGGGGCACAGATACGCAGTATTTT
>TRBJ1-6|TRBV6-4|-|-
CASMGGGRSSYNSPLHF
TGTGCCAGCATGGGGGGTGGAAGAAGCTCCTATAATTCACCCCTCCACTTT
>TRBJ2-3|TRBV29-1|TRBD1|-
CSASGQGGTDTQYF
TGCAGCGCTAGCGGACAGGGGGGGACAGATACGCAGTATTTT
>TRBJ2-7|TRBV7-4|-|-
CASSYSSSYEQYF
TGTGCCAGCAGCTACTCGAGCTCCTACGAGCAGTACTTC
>TRBJ1-4|TRBV28|-|-
CASSSLWRGGEKLFF
TGTGCCAGCAGCTCCCTGTGGAGGGGTGGTGAAAAACTGTTTTTT